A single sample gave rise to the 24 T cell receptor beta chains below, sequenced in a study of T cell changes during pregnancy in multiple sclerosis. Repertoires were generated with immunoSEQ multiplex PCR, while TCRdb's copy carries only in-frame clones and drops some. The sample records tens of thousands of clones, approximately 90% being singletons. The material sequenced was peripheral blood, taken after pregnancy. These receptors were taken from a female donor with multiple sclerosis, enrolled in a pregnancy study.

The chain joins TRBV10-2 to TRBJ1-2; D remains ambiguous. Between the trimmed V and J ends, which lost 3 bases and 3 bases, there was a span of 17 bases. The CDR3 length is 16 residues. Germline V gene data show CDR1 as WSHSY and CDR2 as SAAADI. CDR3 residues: CASSDFLVRADYGYTF. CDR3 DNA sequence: TGCGCCAGCAGTGATTTTTTGGTGAGGGCTGACTATGGCTACACCTTC.

Here the CDR3 reads CASMGDTDTQYF. The DNA for the CDR3 is TGTGCCAGCATGGGAGACACAGATACGCAGTATTTT. The chain links TRBV2 to TRBJ2-3; a weak D match, TRBD2 (5 bases). The CDR3 covers 12 residues. Trimming cost V 7 bases and J 2 bases, with 7 bases left between them. Germline loops: CDR1 SNHLY, CDR2 FYNNEI.

CDR3 bases: TGTGCCTACACCGGGACAGGGACTTATGGCTACACCTTC. The encoded protein is CAYTGTGTYGYTF. The V call is TRBV30, the J call TRBJ1-2; 9 bases map to TRBD1. Germline V gene lookup returns CDR1 GTSNPN and CDR2 SVGIG (reference sequence). With 7 bases clipped from V and 5 bases from J, the junction kept 8 bases outside the gene matches. The CDR3 runs to 13 residues. Full variable domain (remainder filled in from reference TRBV30 and TRBJ1-2): SQTIHQWPATLVQPVGSPLSLECTVEGTSNPNLYWYRQAAGRGLQLLFYSVGIGQISSEVPQNLSASRPQDRQFILSSKKLLLSDSGFYLCAYTGTGTYGYTFGSGTRLTVV.

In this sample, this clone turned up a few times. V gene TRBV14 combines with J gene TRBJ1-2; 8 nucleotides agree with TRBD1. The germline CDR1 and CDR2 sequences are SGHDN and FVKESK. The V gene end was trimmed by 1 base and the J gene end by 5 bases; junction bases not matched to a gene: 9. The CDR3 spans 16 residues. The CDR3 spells CASSQGAGGSGYGYTF. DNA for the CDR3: TGTGCCAGCAGCCAAGGTGCAGGGGGCTCAGGATATGGCTACACCTTC.

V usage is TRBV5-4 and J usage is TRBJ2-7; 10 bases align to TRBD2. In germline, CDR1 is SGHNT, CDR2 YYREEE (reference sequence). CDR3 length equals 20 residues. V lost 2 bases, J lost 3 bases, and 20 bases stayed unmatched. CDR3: CASSFRRTSGNFMPYYEQYF. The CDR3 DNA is TGTGCCAGCAGCTTTAGAAGGACTAGCGGAAATTTTATGCCCTACTACGAGCAGTACTTC.

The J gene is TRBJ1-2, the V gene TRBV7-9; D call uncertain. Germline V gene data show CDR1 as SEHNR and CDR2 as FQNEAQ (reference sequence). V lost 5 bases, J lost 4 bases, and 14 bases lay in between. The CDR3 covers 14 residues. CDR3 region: CASSPPAPVYGYTF. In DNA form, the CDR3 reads TGTGCCAGCAGCCCCCCTGCGCCTGTCTATGGCTACACCTTC.

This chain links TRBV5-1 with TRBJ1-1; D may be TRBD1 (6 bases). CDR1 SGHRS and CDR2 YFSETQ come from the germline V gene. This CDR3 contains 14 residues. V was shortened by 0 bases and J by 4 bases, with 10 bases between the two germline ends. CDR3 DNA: TGCGCCAGCAGCTTGGACAGGGTGGGCACTGAAGCTTTCTTT. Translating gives CASSLDRVGTEAFF.

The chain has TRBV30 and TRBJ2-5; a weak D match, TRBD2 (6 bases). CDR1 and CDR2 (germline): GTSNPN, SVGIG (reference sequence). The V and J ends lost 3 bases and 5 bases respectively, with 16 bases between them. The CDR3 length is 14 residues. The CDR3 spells CAWSYLGGTETQYF. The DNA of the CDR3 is TGTGCCTGGAGCTACTTGGGGGGTACTGAGACCCAGTACTTC.

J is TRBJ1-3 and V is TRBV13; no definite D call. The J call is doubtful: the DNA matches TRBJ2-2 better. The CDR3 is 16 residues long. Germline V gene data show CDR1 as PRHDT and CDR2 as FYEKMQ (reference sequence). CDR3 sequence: CASSTQELNSDGELFF. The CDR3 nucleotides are TGTGCCAGCAGCACCCAGGAATTGAACAGCGACGGGGAGCTGTTTTTT.

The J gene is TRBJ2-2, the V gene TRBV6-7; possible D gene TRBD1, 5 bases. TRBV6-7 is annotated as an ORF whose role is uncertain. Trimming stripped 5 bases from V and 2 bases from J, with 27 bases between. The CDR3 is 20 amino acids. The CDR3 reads CASSPLAGPLRGINTGELFF. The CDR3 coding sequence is TGTGCCAGCAGTCCCCTCGCCGGGCCTCTAAGGGGAATTAACACCGGGGAGCTGTTTTTT.

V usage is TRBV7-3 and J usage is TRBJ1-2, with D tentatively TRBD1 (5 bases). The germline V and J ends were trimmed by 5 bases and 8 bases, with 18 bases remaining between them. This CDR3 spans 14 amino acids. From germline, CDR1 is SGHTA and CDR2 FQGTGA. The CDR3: CASSQGGAPEGYTF. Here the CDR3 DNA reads TGTGCCAGCAGCCAAGGCGGGGCGCCTGAAGGCTACACCTTC. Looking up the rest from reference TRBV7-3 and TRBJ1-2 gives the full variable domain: GAGVSQTPSNKVTEKGKYVELRCDPISGHTALYWYRQSLGQGPEFLIYFQGTGAADDSGLPNDRFFAVRPEGSVSTLKIQRTERGDSAVYLCASSQGGAPEGYTFGSGTRLTVV.

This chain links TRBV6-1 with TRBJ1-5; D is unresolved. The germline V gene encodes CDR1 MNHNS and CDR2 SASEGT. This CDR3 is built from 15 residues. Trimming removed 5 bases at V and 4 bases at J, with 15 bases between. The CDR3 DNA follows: TGTGCCAGCAGTCGGAGGCCAGACGGGAATCAGCCCCAGCATTTT. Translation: CASSRRPDGNQPQHF.

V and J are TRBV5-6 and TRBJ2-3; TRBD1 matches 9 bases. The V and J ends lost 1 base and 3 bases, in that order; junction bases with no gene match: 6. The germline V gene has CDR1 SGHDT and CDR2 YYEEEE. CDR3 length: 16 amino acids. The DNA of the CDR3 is TGTGCCAGCAGCTTGAAGCCCGGGACAGGGACAGATACGCAGTATTTT. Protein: CASSLKPGTGTDTQYF.

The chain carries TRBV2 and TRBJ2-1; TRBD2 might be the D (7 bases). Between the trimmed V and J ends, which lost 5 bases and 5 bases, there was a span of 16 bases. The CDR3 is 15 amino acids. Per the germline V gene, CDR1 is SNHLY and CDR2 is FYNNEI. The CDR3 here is CASSLEGGADNEQFF. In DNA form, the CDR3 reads TGTGCCAGCAGTCTAGAGGGGGGGGCCGACAATGAGCAGTTCTTC.

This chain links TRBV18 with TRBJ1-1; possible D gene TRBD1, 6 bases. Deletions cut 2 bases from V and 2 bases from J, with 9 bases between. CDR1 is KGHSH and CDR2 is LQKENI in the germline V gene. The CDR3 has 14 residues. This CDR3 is CASSPNRVNTEAFF. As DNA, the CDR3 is TGTGCCAGCTCACCAAACAGGGTAAACACTGAAGCTTTCTTT. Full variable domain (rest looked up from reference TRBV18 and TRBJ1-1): NAGVMQNPRHLVRRRGQEARLRCSPMKGHSHVYWYRQLPEEGLKFMVYLQKENIIDESGMPKERFSAEFPKEGPSILRIQQVVRGDSAAYFCASSPNRVNTEAFFGQGTRLTVV.

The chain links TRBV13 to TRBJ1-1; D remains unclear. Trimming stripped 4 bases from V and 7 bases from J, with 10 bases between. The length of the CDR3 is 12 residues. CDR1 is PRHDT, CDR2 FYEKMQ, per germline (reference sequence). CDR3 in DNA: TGTGCCAGCAGCTCCCGAACAATTGAAGCTTTCTTT. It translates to CASSSRTIEAFF.

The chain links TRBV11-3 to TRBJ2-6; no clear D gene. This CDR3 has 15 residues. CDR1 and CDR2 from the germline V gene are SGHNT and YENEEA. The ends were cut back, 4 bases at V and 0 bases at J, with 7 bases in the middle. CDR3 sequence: CASSYGSSGANVLTF. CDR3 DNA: TGTGCCAGCAGCTATGGCAGCTCTGGGGCCAACGTCCTGACTTTC.

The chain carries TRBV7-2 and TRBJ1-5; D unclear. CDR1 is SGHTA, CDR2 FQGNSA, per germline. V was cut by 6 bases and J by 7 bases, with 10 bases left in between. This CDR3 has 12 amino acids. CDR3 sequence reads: CASSYLGQPQHF. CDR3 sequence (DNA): TGTGCCAGCAGTTATCTCGGGCAGCCCCAGCATTTT.

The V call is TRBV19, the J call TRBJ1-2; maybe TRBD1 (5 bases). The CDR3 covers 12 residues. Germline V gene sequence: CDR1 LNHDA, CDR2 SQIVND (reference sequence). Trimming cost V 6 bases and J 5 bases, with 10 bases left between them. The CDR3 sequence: CASRTGHYGYTF. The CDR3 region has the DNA TGTGCCAGTAGAACTGGACATTATGGCTACACCTTC.

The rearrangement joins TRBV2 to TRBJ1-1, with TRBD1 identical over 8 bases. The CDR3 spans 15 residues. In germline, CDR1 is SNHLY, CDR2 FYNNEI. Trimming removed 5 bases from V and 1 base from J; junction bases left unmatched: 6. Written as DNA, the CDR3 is TGTGCCAGCAGTACCCAGGGGGCTTCGAACACTGAAGCTTTCTTT. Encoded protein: CASSTQGASNTEAFF.

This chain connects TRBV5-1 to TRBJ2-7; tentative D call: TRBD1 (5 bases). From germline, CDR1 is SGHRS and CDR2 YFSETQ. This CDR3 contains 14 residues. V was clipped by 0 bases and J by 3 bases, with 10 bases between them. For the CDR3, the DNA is TGCGCCAGCAGCTTGGGGGCAGGGAACTACGAGCAGTACTTC. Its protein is CASSLGAGNYEQYF.

The CDR3 DNA is TGTGCCTGGAGTGTGATCAGGGGCCAAGAGACCCAGTACTTC. It is translated as CAWSVIRGQETQYF. The genes are TRBV30 and TRBJ2-5; D perhaps matches TRBD1 (6 bases). Germline CDR1 is GTSNPN and CDR2 is SVGIG (reference sequence). Trimming removed 0 bases from V and 1 base from J, with 9 bases in between. CDR3 length equals 14 residues.

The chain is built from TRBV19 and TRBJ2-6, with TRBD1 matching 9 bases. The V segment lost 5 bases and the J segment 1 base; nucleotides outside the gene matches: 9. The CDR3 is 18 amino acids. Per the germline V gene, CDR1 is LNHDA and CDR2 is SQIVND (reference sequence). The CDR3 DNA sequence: TGTGCCAGTAGTCCTGGGGGGACAGGGCCATCTGGGGCCAACGTCCTGACTTTC. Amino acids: CASSPGGTGPSGANVLTF.

The DNA of the CDR3 is TGTGCCAGCAGCACCAAGTGGGGGGGCGGGGCAGATACGCAGTATTTT. Translated, it gives CASSTKWGGGADTQYF. This sequence joins TRBV9 and TRBJ2-3; TRBD2 might be the D (7 bases). Germline loops: CDR1 SGDLS, CDR2 YYNGEE. The CDR3 is made up of 16 amino acids. The V and J ends lost 4 bases and 4 bases respectively, with 19 bases between them.